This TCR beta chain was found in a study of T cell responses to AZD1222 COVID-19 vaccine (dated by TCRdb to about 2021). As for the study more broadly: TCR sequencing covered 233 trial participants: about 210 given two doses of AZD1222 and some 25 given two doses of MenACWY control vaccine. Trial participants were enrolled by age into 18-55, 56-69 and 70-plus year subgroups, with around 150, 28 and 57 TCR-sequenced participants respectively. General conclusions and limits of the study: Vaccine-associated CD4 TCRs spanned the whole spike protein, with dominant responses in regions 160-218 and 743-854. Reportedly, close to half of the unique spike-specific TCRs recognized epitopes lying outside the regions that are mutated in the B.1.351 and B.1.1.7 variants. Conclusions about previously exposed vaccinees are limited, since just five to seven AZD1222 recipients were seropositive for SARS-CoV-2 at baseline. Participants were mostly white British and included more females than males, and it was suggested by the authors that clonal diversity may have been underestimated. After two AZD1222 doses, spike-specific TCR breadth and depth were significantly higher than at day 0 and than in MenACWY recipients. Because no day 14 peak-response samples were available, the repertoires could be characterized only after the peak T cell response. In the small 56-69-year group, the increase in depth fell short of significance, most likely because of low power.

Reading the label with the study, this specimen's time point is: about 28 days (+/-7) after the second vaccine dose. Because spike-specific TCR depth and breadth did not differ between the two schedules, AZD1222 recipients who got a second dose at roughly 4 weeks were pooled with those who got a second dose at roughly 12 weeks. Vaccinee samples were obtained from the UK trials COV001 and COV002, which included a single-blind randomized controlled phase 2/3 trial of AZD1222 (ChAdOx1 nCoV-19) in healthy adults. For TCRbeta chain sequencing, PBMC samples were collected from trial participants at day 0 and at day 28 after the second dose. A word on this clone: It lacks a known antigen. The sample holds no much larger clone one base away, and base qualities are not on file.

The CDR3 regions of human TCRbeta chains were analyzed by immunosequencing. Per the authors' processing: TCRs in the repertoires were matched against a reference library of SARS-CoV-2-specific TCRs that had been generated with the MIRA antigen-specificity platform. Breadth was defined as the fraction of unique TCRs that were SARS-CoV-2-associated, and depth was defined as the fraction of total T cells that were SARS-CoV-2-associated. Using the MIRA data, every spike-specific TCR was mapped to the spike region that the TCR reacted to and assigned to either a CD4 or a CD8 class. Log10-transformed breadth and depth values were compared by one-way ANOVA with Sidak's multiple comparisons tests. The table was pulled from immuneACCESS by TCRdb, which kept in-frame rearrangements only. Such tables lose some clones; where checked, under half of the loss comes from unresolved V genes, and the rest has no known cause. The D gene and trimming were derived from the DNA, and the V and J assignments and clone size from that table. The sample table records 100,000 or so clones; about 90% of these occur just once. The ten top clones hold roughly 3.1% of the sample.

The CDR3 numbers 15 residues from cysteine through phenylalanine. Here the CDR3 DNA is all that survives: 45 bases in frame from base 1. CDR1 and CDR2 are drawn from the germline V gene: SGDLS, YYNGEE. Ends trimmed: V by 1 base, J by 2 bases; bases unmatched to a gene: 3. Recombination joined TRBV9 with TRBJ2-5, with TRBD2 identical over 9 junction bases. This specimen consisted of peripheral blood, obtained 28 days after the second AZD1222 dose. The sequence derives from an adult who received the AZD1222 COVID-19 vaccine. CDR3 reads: CASSVRAGGQETQYF. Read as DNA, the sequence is TGTGCCAGCAGCGTACGAGCGGGGGGTCAAGAGACCCAGTACTTC.